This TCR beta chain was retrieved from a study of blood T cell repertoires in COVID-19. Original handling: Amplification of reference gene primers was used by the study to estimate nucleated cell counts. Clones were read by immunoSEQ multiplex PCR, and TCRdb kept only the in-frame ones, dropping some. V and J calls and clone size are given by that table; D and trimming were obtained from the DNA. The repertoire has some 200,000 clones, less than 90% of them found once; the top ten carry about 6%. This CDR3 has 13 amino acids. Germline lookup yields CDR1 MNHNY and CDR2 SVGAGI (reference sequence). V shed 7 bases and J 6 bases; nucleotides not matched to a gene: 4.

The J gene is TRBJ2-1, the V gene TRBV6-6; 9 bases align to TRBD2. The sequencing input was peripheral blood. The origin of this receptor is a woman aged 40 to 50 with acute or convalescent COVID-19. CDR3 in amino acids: CASTLAGLNEQFF. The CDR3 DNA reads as TGTGCCAGCACACTAGCGGGTCTCAATGAGCAGTTCTTC.